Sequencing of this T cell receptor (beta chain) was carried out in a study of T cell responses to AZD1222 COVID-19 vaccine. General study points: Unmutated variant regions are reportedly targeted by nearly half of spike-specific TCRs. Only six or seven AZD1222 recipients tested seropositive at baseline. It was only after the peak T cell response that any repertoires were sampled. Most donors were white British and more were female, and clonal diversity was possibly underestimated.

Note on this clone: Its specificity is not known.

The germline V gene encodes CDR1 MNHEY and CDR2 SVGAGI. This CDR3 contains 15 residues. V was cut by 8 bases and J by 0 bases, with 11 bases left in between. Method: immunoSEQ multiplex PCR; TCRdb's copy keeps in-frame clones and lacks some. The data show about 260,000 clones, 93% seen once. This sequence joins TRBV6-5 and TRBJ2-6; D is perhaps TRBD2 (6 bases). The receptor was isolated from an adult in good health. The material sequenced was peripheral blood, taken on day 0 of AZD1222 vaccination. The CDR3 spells CASGGSGSGANVLTF. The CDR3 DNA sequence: TGTGCCAGCGGGGGGAGTGGCTCTGGGGCCAACGTCCTGACTTTC.